The 30 T cell receptor beta chains presented below share a single source sample, sequenced in a study of PD-1 blockade in classical Hodgkin lymphoma. Generated by immunoSEQ multiplex PCR, the TCRdb table keeps only in-frame clones and is missing some. Among approximately 25,000 clones listed, less than 90% were seen once. Each of the patients experienced relapse following autologous stem cell transplantation, and their brentuximab vedotin exposure differed. Magnetic depletion of unwanted cells isolated CD4+ T cells from thawed PBMCs. Specimen: CD4+ T cells from blood, collected at baseline. Receptors were obtained from a human donor with classical Hodgkin lymphoma.

This chain links TRBV7-6 with TRBJ2-1; no firm D call. Trimming pared 5 bases from V and 0 bases from J, leaving 11 bases between. CDR1 and CDR2 from the germline V gene are SGHVS and FNYEAQ. The CDR3 spans 15 residues. The CDR3 nucleotides are TGTGCCAGCAGCCCCGGGCGGAGCTCCTACAATGAGCAGTTCTTC. Its protein product is CASSPGRSSYNEQFF.

This clone was counted once. This sequence joins TRBV4-2 and TRBJ1-1; D not certain. Germline loops: CDR1 LGHNA, CDR2 YNFKEQ. This CDR3 region has 14 residues. The V end lost 5 bases, the J end lost 6 bases, and 16 bases lay between the germline ends. The CDR3 sequence: CASSLDSASAEAFF. For the CDR3, the DNA is TGTGCCAGCAGCTTGGATTCCGCCTCCGCTGAAGCTTTCTTT.

This rearrangement joins TRBV6-5 to TRBJ1-1; D not resolved. The V gene's germline CDR1 is MNHEY and CDR2 SVGAGI. Trimming left V 2 bases short and J 1 base short, with 11 bases between. The CDR3 runs 15 residues. CDR3 nucleotide sequence: TGTGCCAGCAGTTACCGTAACACCCCGAACACTGAAGCTTTCTTT. It specifies CASSYRNTPNTEAFF.

This chain uses TRBV19 with TRBJ1-1; 9 bases map to TRBD1. V lost 5 bases to trimming and J lost 13 bases; unmatched junction nucleotides: 14. This CDR3 contains 14 residues. The V gene's germline CDR1 is LNHDA and CDR2 SQIVND (reference sequence). CDR3 in amino acids: CASSPRRDRVIGFF. CDR3 coding DNA: TGTGCCAGTAGTCCTCGGCGGGACAGGGTTATTGGTTTCTTT.

This chain joins TRBV7-3 and TRBJ2-3, with a possible D match to TRBD2 (7 bases). Trimming removed 0 bases from V and 4 bases from J, with 14 bases in between. CDR3 length: 16 residues. In germline, CDR1 is SGHTA, CDR2 FQGTGA. The CDR3 protein is CASSLTRLGGADTQYF. In DNA form, the CDR3 reads TGTGCCAGCAGCTTAACCCGACTAGGGGGGGCAGATACGCAGTATTTT.

The gene calls are TRBV9 and TRBJ1-4; D unclear. The CDR3 covers 13 residues. Germline CDR1 and CDR2: SGDLS and YYNGEE. V was cut by 2 bases and J by 4 bases, with 6 bases left in between. CDR3: CASSVRHNEKLFF. CDR3 DNA: TGTGCCAGCAGCGTCCGACATAATGAAAAACTGTTTTTT.

The chain has TRBV7-9 and TRBJ1-1, with 8 nucleotides matching TRBD1. There are 15 residues in the CDR3. Germline V CDR1 and CDR2: SEHNR, FQNEAQ (reference sequence). With 4 bases clipped from V and 4 bases from J, the junction kept 8 bases outside the gene matches. The CDR3 region is CASSYGTGPGTEAFF. CDR3 in DNA: TGTGCCAGCAGCTACGGGACAGGCCCCGGCACTGAAGCTTTCTTT.

The chain has TRBV7-6 and TRBJ2-5, with no clear D. The CDR3 spans 13 residues. Trimming removed 1 base from V and 2 bases from J, with 5 bases in between. The germline CDR1 and CDR2 sequences are SGHVS and FNYEAQ. The CDR3 spells CASSLGPQETQYF. In nucleotides, the CDR3 is TGTGCCAGCAGCTTAGGCCCACAAGAGACCCAGTACTTC.

This rearrangement joins TRBV6-5 to TRBJ2-7, with D perhaps matching TRBD1 (6 bases). The V end lost 0 bases, the J end lost 4 bases, and 13 bases lay between the germline ends. The CDR3 runs 15 residues. The germline CDR1 and CDR2 sequences are MNHEY and SVGAGI. DNA for the CDR3: TGTGCCAGCAGTTACTCTGGACAGACGGGATACGAGCAGTACTTC. It specifies CASSYSGQTGYEQYF.

This rearrangement joins TRBV19 to TRBJ1-6, with 7 bases identical to TRBD1. Per the germline V gene, CDR1 is LNHDA and CDR2 is SQIVND (reference sequence). The trim removed 6 bases at V and 6 bases at J, leaving 5 bases unmatched. The CDR3 runs to 14 residues. The CDR3 loop reads CASSFGTANSPLHF. The DNA for the CDR3 is TGTGCCAGTAGCTTCGGGACAGCTAATTCACCCCTCCACTTT.

The J gene is TRBJ2-2, the V gene TRBV4-2, with 9 bases identical to TRBD2. Germline CDR1 is LGHNA and CDR2 is YNFKEQ. V was pared by 1 base and J by 5 bases, with 5 bases of the junction left unmatched. The CDR3 covers 16 residues. The CDR3 nucleotides are TGTGCCAGCAGCCAAGCGGGCGGGGGGGCAACCGGGGAGCTGTTTTTT. Translated: CASSQAGGGATGELFF.

The rearrangement links TRBV5-5 to TRBJ2-3; D possibly corresponds to TRBD2 (7 bases). V shed 2 bases and J shed 3 bases, with 13 bases lying between them. Germline CDR1 is SGHKS and CDR2 is YYEKEE (reference sequence). The length of the CDR3 is 15 residues. The CDR3 loop is CASSFQGRETDTQYF. CDR3 coding DNA: TGTGCCAGCAGCTTTCAGGGGCGGGAGACAGATACGCAGTATTTT.

The chain links TRBV19 to TRBJ2-2; a weak D match, TRBD2 (5 bases). The V gene lost 4 bases and the J gene lost 4 bases, with 19 bases spanning the gap. The CDR3 contains 17 residues. Germline V gives CDR1 LNHDA, CDR2 SQIVND (reference sequence). The CDR3 region has the DNA TGTGCCAGTAGTACAGAACAAGGCTCAGGACTCACCGGGGAGCTGTTTTTT. It is translated as CASSTEQGSGLTGELFF.

This chain uses TRBV5-1 with TRBJ2-7; D remains unclear. The CDR3 extends over 11 amino acids. V was shortened by 4 bases and J by 0 bases, with 2 bases between the two germline ends. From germline, CDR1 is SGHRS and CDR2 YFSETQ. In DNA form, the CDR3 reads TGCGCCAGCAGCGACTCCTACGAGCAGTACTTC. It specifies CASSDSYEQYF. Full variable domain (outside the CDR3, taken from reference TRBV5-1 and TRBJ2-7): KAGVTQTPRYLIKTRGQQVTLSCSPISGHRSVSWYQQTPGQGLQFLFEYFSETQRNKGNFPGRFSGRQFSNSRSEMNVSTLELGDSALYLCASSDSYEQYFGPGTRLTVT.

The rearrangement links TRBV9 to TRBJ2-7; D may match TRBD1 or TRBD2 (5 bases each). V was trimmed by 0 bases and J by 0 bases, leaving 10 bases between them. Germline V gives CDR1 SGDLS, CDR2 YYNGEE. This CDR3 spans 15 amino acids. The CDR3 spells CASSVAIGTSYEQYF. The CDR3 nucleotides read TGTGCCAGCAGCGTAGCTATCGGGACCTCCTACGAGCAGTACTTC. The whole variable domain, filled in from reference TRBV9 and TRBJ2-7, reads DSGVTQTPKHLITATGQRVTLRCSPRSGDLSVYWYQQSLDQGLQFLIQYYNGEERAKGNILERFSAQQFPDLHSELNLSSLELGDSALYFCASSVAIGTSYEQYFGPGTRLTVT.

This sequence joins TRBV6-5 and TRBJ2-2, with D hard to call. Per germline, CDR1 MNHEY and CDR2 SVGAGI. There are 13 residues in the CDR3. V was trimmed by 1 base and J by 6 bases, leaving 6 bases between them. The CDR3 loop reads CASSYYPAGELFF. In nucleotides, the CDR3 is TGTGCCAGCAGTTACTACCCAGCCGGGGAGCTGTTTTTT.

V and J are TRBV5-1 and TRBJ2-7, with D hard to call. Trimming took 6 bases from V and 2 from J, leaving 15 bases between them. CDR1 is SGHRS, CDR2 YFSETQ, per germline. The CDR3 is made up of 14 amino acids. CDR3 nucleotide sequence: TGCGCCAGCACAACAATACACGGAGCCTACGAGCAGTACTTC. This translates into CASTTIHGAYEQYF.

V and J are TRBV6-5 and TRBJ2-7; 15 nucleotides align to TRBD2. The CDR3 is made up of 14 amino acids. Trimming removed 8 bases from V and 5 bases from J; junction bases left unmatched: 4. Germline CDR1 is MNHEY and CDR2 is SVGAGI. The CDR3 sequence is CASGLAGGENEQYF. Here the CDR3 DNA reads TGTGCCAGCGGACTAGCGGGGGGGGAAAACGAGCAGTACTTC.

This chain uses TRBV9 with TRBJ1-6; 8 bases match TRBD1. The CDR3 extends over 15 amino acids. V trimming: 4 bases; J trimming: 4 bases; junction bases outside the gene matches: 4. Germline V CDR1 and CDR2: SGDLS, YYNGEE. Here the CDR3 reads CASSLGQGYNSPLHF. The CDR3 DNA reads as TGTGCCAGCAGCCTCGGACAGGGATATAATTCACCCCTCCACTTT.

In nucleotides, the CDR3 is TGTGCCAGCAGAGACAGGGGTTCCGGGGAGCTGTTTTTT. Translation gives CASRDRGSGELFF. This rearrangement joins TRBV6-5 to TRBJ2-2, with TRBD1 identical over 8 bases. The CDR3 totals 13 residues. V trimming: 6 bases; J trimming: 6 bases; junction bases outside the gene matches: 3. Germline CDR1 is MNHEY and CDR2 is SVGAGI.

Here the CDR3 reads CASSPGSLGQGFYGYTF. The CDR3 nucleotides read TGTGCCAGCAGCCCAGGGTCCCTGGGACAGGGCTTTTATGGCTACACCTTC. The rearrangement uses TRBV7-9 and TRBJ1-2, with 9 bases lining up with TRBD1. Germline V gene data show CDR1 as SEHNR and CDR2 as FQNEAQ (reference sequence). The CDR3 extends over 17 amino acids. Unmatched junction bases numbered 15, after V lost 5 bases and J lost 5 bases. The full variable domain, rest sourced from reference TRBV7-9 and TRBJ1-2, is DTGVSQNPRHKITKRGQNVTFRCDPISEHNRLYWYRQTLGQGPEFLTYFQNEAQLEKSRLLSDRFSAERPKGSFSTLEIQRTEQGDSAMYLCASSPGSLGQGFYGYTFGSGTRLTVV.

This chain joins TRBV19 and TRBJ1-5; TRBD1 agrees at 8 bases. CDR3 length equals 13 residues. The junction had 7 bases not matched to a gene; V was cut back by 8 bases and J by 7 bases. CDR1 is LNHDA, CDR2 SQIVND, per germline (reference sequence). For the CDR3, the DNA is TGTGCCAGTCAGACAGGGGTTTGGCAGCCCCAGCATTTT. It translates to CASQTGVWQPQHF.

This clone was detected a few times. V is TRBV2 and J is TRBJ1-2, with TRBD1 matching over 12 bases. Germline-derived CDR1 and CDR2 are SNHLY and FYNNEI. Losses at the gene ends were 7 bases for V and 10 bases for J; bases not matched to a gene: 10. The CDR3 length is 14 residues. The CDR3 protein is CASTQRGTGGLYTF. Written as DNA, the CDR3 is TGTGCCAGCACCCAGAGGGGGACAGGGGGCCTCTACACCTTC.

The chain is built from TRBV18 and TRBJ1-1, with 8 bases aligning to TRBD1. With 1 base clipped from V and 0 bases from J, the junction kept 1 base outside the gene matches. The germline gives CDR1 KGHSH, CDR2 LQKENI. The CDR3 consists of 15 residues. The CDR3 loop is CASSPRQGMNTEAFF. The CDR3 DNA is TGTGCCAGCTCACCACGACAGGGGATGAACACTGAAGCTTTCTTT.

The chain recombines TRBV10-3 with TRBJ2-2; D remains ambiguous. CDR3 length: 11 amino acids. Germline CDR1 ENHRY, CDR2 SYGVKD. V was shortened by 4 bases and J by 6 bases, with 3 bases between the two germline ends. The CDR3 here is CAISAAGELFF. The CDR3 nucleotides are TGTGCCATCAGTGCGGCCGGGGAGCTGTTTTTT.

The chain couples TRBV19 to TRBJ1-2; 7 bases match TRBD1. V lost 6 bases and J lost 1; bases outside the gene matches: 8. CDR3 length: 15 residues. Germline V gene data show CDR1 as LNHDA and CDR2 as SQIVND (reference sequence). The CDR3 here is CASRQTGKYNYGYTF. In DNA form, the CDR3 reads TGTGCCAGTAGACAGACAGGGAAGTATAACTATGGCTACACCTTC.

The chain recombines TRBV2 with TRBJ2-3; TRBD1 aligns across 12 bases. The CDR3 totals 16 residues. The trim removed 7 bases at V and 9 bases at J, leaving 14 bases unmatched. Germline V gene sequence: CDR1 SNHLY, CDR2 FYNNEI. CDR3 sequence: CASNRDRGRPHETQYF. The CDR3 region has the DNA TGTGCCAGCAACCGGGACAGGGGGCGCCCTCATGAGACGCAGTATTTT.

The CDR3 DNA follows: TGTGCCAGCAGCGTAGGGGCCGGGACCCTCAACACTGAAGCTTTCTTT. This translates into CASSVGAGTLNTEAFF. The chain joins TRBV9 to TRBJ1-1, with a weak D call TRBD1 (5 bases). This CDR3 is 16 amino acids long. Germline CDR1 is SGDLS and CDR2 is YYNGEE. Trimming took 0 bases from V and 2 from J, leaving 14 bases between them.

This sequence joins TRBV7-2 and TRBJ2-3; 7 bases fit TRBD2. The CDR3 has 14 residues. Germline V gene data show CDR1 as SGHTA and CDR2 as FQGNSA. The V segment lost 5 bases and the J segment 4 bases; nucleotides outside the gene matches: 6. The CDR3 DNA reads as TGTGCCAGCAGCCGCGGGACTAACTCAGATACGCAGTATTTT. It translates to CASSRGTNSDTQYF.

This clone was recorded a few times. The chain has TRBV6-5 and TRBJ1-2, with a tentative D call TRBD1 (6 bases). The CDR3 spans 14 residues. V lost 6 bases to trimming and J lost 5 bases, with 16 bases between them. Germline lookup yields CDR1 MNHEY and CDR2 SVGAGI. CDR3 loop: CASSRTQTGYGYTF. The CDR3 region has the DNA TGTGCCAGCAGCCGCACCCAGACAGGATATGGCTACACCTTC.